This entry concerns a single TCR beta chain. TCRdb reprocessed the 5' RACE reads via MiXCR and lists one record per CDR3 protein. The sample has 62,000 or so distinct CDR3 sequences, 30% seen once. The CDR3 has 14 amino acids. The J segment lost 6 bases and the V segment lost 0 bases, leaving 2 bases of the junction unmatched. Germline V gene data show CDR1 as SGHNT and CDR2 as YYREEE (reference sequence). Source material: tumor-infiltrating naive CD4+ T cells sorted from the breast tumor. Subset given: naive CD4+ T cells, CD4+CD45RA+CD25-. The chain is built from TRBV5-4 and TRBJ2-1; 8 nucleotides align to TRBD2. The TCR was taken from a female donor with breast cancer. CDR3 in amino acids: CASSLVGTSNEQFF. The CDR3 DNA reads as TGTGCCAGCAGCTTGGTGGGGACTAGCAATGAGCAGTTCTTC.